This T cell receptor beta chain was obtained from a study of PD-L1 blockade in urothelial cancer. Across the study: The researchers analyzed blood 3 weeks (second dose) and 6 weeks after treatment start. Typically, measured as a median, blood samples had more than 110,000 T cells.

What went into each PCR as a spike was synthetic TCR analog templates. TCRdb keeps only in-frame clones here, not all; method: immunoSEQ multiplex PCR. The table shows some 40,000 clones, with 80% to 95% occurring only once. Patients were diagnosed with urothelial carcinoma, either locally advanced or metastatic. The CDR3 has 15 residues. Trimming removed 2 bases from V and 0 bases from J, with 9 bases in between. Germline V gives CDR1 SGHVS, CDR2 FQNEAQ. The TCR comes from an older man with urothelial cancer. Source: PBMCs, taken around atezolizumab (anti-PD-L1) treatment. V is TRBV7-8 and J is TRBJ2-3, with D tentatively TRBD2 (6 bases). The CDR3 nucleotides read TGTGCCAGCAGCTTAAGGGACTTCAGCACAGATACGCAGTATTTT. Translation gives CASSLRDFSTDTQYF.